These 5 T cell receptor beta chains came from one sample sequenced in a study of hypomethylating agent response in myelodysplastic syndrome. Data came from immunoSEQ multiplex PCR; TCRdb stores just in-frame clones and leaves some out. This table holds over 2,500 clones, more than 65% found once. Source: bone marrow, taken before or after starting hypomethylating agent treatment for myelodysplastic syndrome (not recorded which). These receptors were taken from a human donor with myelodysplastic syndrome.

The rearrangement uses TRBV7-9 and TRBJ2-2; D unresolved. V was clipped by 3 bases and J by 3 bases, with 5 bases between them. CDR1 and CDR2 (germline): SEHNR, FQNEAQ (reference sequence). The CDR3 consists of 13 residues. The CDR3, as DNA: TGTGCCAGCAGCTTTGGTGACACCGGGGAGCTGTTTTTT. It codes for CASSFGDTGELFF.

The V gene is TRBV28, the J gene TRBJ1-5; D remains ambiguous. This CDR3 comprises 11 residues. The germline V gene encodes CDR1 MDHEN and CDR2 SYDVKM. V was cut by 3 bases and J by 9 bases, with 6 bases left in between. The CDR3 DNA reads as TGTGCCAGCAGTTTCCTTGGGCCCCAGCATTTT. This translates into CASSFLGPQHF.

The genes are TRBV29-1 and TRBJ2-2, with 8 bases matching TRBD2. The germline CDR1 and CDR2 sequences are SQVTM and ANQGSEA. With V trimmed by 4 bases and J by 7 bases, 5 bases remained unmatched. The CDR3 length is 13 residues. CDR3 sequence (DNA): TGCAGCGTTGTGCGGGGGGCAGTCGGGGAGCTGTTTTTT. The encoded protein is CSVVRGAVGELFF.

In its sample, this clone was seen a few times. The rearrangement joins TRBV15 to TRBJ1-2; no clear D. Trimming removed 0 bases at V and 9 bases at J, with 14 bases between. In germline, CDR1 is LNHNV, CDR2 YYDKDF (reference sequence). This CDR3 has 14 residues. CDR3 in amino acids: CATSRDLTDLRYTF. CDR3 in DNA: TGTGCCACCAGCAGAGATCTGACGGACTTGCGCTACACCTTC.

As regards this clone: This CDR3 is also generated by other DNA sequences in the sample. The rearrangement links TRBV19 to TRBJ2-1; the match to TRBD1 covers 9 bases. CDR1 LNHDA and CDR2 SQIVND come from the germline V gene (reference sequence). This CDR3 comprises 15 residues. The J segment lost 4 bases and the V segment lost 7 bases, leaving 8 bases of the junction unmatched. This CDR3 is CASNKRTGEYNEQFF. CDR3 DNA sequence: TGTGCCAGTAATAAGCGGACAGGGGAATACAATGAGCAGTTCTTC.